A single sample is the source of the 3 T cell receptor beta chains below, sequenced in a study of T-cell memory formation after mild COVID-19. TCRdb re-called the 5' RACE reads through MiXCR, storing one row per CDR3 protein. This repertoire shows about 130,000 distinct CDR3 sequences, 20% to 25% found once; its top ten account for 24%. The sample comprised PBMCs or a T cell subset sorted from them (not recorded which). These receptors all come from an adult woman who had mild COVID-19 (a few samples of this study predate the infection). Cell type and time point are not known.

This clonotype was found a few times. The chain is built from TRBV27 and TRBJ2-1; 14 bases line up with TRBD2. The CDR3 contains 17 residues. Trimming at V came to 7 bases and at J to 8 bases, leaving 13 bases not matched to a gene. Germline V gives CDR1 MNHEY, CDR2 SMNVEV (reference sequence). The CDR3 protein is CASTVVGTSGSMDEQFF. The CDR3 coding sequence is TGTGCCAGCACTGTAGTAGGGACTAGCGGGAGTATGGATGAGCAGTTCTTC.

This clonotype appeared a few times. This chain uses TRBV6-2 or TRBV6-3 with TRBJ2-7, with D tentatively TRBD2 (5 bases). V shed 0 bases and J shed 6 bases, with 12 bases lying between them. Germline CDR1 MNHEY, CDR2 SVGEGT. The CDR3 is made up of 14 amino acids. CDR3 coding DNA: TGTGCCAGCAGTTACTCTAGCGAGGGCTTCGAGCAGTACTTC. This encodes CASSYSSEGFEQYF.

The sample holds a few counts of this clonotype. The chain is built from TRBV29-1 and TRBJ2-1, with D uncertain. This CDR3 is 11 amino acids long. Germline V CDR1 and CDR2: SQVTM, ANQGSEA. With 3 bases removed from V and 4 bases from J, the gap between germline ends came to 4 bases. CDR3 nucleotide sequence: TGCAGCGTTGACAGATACAATGAGCAGTTCTTC. It translates to CSVDRYNEQFF.